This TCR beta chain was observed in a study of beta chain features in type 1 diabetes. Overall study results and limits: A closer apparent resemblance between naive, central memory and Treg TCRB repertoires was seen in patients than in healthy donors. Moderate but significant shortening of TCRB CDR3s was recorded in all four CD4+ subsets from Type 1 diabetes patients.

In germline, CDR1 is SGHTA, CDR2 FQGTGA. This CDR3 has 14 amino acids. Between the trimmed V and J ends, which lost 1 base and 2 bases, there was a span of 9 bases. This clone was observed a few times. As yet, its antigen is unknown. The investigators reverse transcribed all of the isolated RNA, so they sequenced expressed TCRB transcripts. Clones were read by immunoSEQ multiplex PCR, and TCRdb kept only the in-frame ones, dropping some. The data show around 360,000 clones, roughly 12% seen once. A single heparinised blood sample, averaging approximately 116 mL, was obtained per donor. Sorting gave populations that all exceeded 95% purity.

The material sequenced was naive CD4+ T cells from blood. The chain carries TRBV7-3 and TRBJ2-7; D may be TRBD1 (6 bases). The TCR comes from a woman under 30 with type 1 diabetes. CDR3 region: CASSLSPGAYEQYF. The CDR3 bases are TGTGCCAGCAGCTTAAGTCCAGGGGCCTACGAGCAGTACTTC.